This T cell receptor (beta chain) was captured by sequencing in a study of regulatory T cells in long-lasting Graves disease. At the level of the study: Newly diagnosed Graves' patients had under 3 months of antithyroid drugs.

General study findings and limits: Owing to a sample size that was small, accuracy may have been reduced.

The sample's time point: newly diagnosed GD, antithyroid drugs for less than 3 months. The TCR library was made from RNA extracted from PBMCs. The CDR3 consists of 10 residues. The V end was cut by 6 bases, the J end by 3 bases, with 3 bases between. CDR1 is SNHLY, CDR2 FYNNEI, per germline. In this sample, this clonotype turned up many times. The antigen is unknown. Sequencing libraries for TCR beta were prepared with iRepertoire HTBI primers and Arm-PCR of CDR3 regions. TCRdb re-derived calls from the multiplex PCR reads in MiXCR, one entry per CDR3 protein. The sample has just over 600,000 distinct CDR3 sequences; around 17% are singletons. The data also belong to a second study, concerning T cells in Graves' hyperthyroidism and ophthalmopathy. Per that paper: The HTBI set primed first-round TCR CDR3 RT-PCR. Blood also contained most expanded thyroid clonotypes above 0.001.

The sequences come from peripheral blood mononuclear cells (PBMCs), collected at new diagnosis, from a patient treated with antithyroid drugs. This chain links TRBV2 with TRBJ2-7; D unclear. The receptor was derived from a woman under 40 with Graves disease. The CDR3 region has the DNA TGTGCCAGCAGCGTCTACGAGCAGTACTTC. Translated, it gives CASSVYEQYF. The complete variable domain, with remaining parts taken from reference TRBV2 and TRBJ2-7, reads EPEVTQTPSHQVTQMGQEVILRCVPISNHLYFYWYRQILGQKVEFLVSFYNNEISEKSEIFDDQFSVERPDGSNFTLKIRSTKLEDSAMYFCASSVYEQYFGPGTRLTVT.